This is a list of T cell receptor beta chains from one sample in a study of technical replicates of blood from several donors. Only in-frame clones appear in the TCRdb table, and some are missing; sequencing was by immunoSEQ multiplex PCR. The sample carries around 57,000 clones, about 96% recorded once. The sample taken for sequencing was T cells isolated from PBMCs. The receptors originated from a human donor in good health. Both conserved end residues are part of each CDR3. A D gene is named only where the DNA matches it firmly. Clone size appears in some rows only: once, few, many, or a class for an expanded clone.

v_call	j_call	d_call	clone_size	cdr3_nt	cdr3_aa
TRBV7-9	TRBJ1-1	.	.	TGTGCCAGCAGCTTAATAAAAACGGGCGGGGACACTGAAGCTTTCTTT	CASSLIKTGGDTEAFF
TRBV7-9	TRBJ1-2	.	.	TGTGCCAGCAGCCCCCAGGGTGTAGATGGCTACACCTTC	CASSPQGVDGYTF
TRBV7-9	TRBJ2-3	TRBD2	.	TGTGCCAGCAGCCACGGGACTACCACAGATACGCAGTATTTT	CASSHGTTTDTQYF
TRBV29-1	TRBJ2-1	.	.	TGCAGCGGAAGGACAGAGCGGTTCAATGAGCAGTTCTTC	CSGRTERFNEQFF
TRBV4-1	TRBJ1-1	.	.	TGCGCCAGCAGCCAAGGGAGGGGGAGGGGAAGGGGTACTGAAGCTTTCTTT	CASSQGRGRGRGTEAFF
TRBV6-5	TRBJ2-5	TRBD1	.	TGTGCCAGCAGACCCCGGACAGGGGGCCAAGAGACCCAGTACTTC	CASRPRTGGQETQYF
TRBV10-3	TRBJ1-1	.	once	TGTGCCATCAGTGAATGGGAGACGCGAGAAGCTTTCTTT	CAISEWETREAFF
TRBV29-1	TRBJ2-3	TRBD2	.	TGCAGCGTTGAGTTAGCGGGGGGACGCACAGATACGCAGTATTTT	CSVELAGGRTDTQYF
TRBV10-1	TRBJ1-4	.	.	TGCGCCAGCAGTGAGTCGGGGTCGAGGGTAGGCGCTGGAGCAACTAATGAAAAACTGTTTTTT	CASSESGSRVGAGATNEKLFF
TRBV5-5	TRBJ1-1	.	.	TGTGCCAGCAGCTTTGGGCCTGAAGCTTTCTTT	CASSFGPEAFF
TRBV11-3	TRBJ2-5	TRBD2	.	TGTGCCAGCAGCTTAGGGGGTCCTAGCGGGAGCCAGGAGACCCAGTACTTC	CASSLGGPSGSQETQYF
TRBV4-1	TRBJ1-2	.	once	TGCGCCAGCAGCCAAGAAGCAGGGTTCGGTGATGGCTACACCTTC	CASSQEAGFGDGYTF
TRBV25-1	TRBJ2-7	TRBD2	once	TGTGCCAGCAGTGAATTAGGACTAGCGGGATCCTACGAGCAGTACTTC	CASSELGLAGSYEQYF
TRBV10-3	TRBJ1-2	.	.	TGTGCCATCAGCCGGGACAACTCCTATGGCTACACCTTC	CAISRDNSYGYTF
TRBV12-5	TRBJ1-6	.	.	TGTGCTAGTGGTTTTTTCTCTGGGAGGTATAATTCACCCCTCCACTTT	CASGFFSGRYNSPLHF
TRBV7-7	TRBJ2-1	.	.	TGTGCCAGCAGCTTAGGCGGGACGTCCTACAATGAGCAGTTCTTC	CASSLGGTSYNEQFF
TRBV5-1	TRBJ1-5	.	.	TGCGCCAGCGCTATTACCCTCCATTTT	CASAITLHF
TRBV6-1	TRBJ1-5	.	once	TGTGCCAGCAGTCAAAACAGGGATAGCAATCAGCCCCAGCATTTT	CASSQNRDSNQPQHF
TRBV11-3	TRBJ2-2	.	.	TGTGCCAGCAGCTCTAAGTCTTGGGCTCCAAACACCGGGGAGCTGTTTTTT	CASSSKSWAPNTGELFF
TRBV27	TRBJ2-5	.	.	TGTGCCAGCAGTCCCACAGTGGGTTCCCAAGAGACCCAGTACTTC	CASSPTVGSQETQYF
TRBV6-1	TRBJ1-5	TRBD1	.	TGTGCCACCTTATTGGGACAGAATCAGCCCCAGCATTTT	CATLLGQNQPQHF
TRBV5-5	TRBJ1-2	TRBD1	.	TGTGCCAGCAGCTTGCTGGGACAGGGAGATTATGGCTACACCTTC	CASSLLGQGDYGYTF
TRBV4-1	TRBJ1-5	.	.	TGCGCCAGCAGCCAAGAGTCCGGGAGCAATCAGCCCCAGCATTTT	CASSQESGSNQPQHF
TRBV19	TRBJ2-3	TRBD2	.	TGTGCCAGTAGCCCCACCGGGACTAGCGGGAGGGTAGAGACAGATACGCAGTATTTT	CASSPTGTSGRVETDTQYF
TRBV18	TRBJ2-7	.	.	TGTGCCAGCTCAAAACTAGACTCGGTTGGCGGCGAGCAGTACTTC	CASSKLDSVGGEQYF
TRBV20-1	TRBJ1-3	.	.	TGCAGTGCTAGTTCGGGAAACACCATATATTTT	CSASSGNTIYF
TRBV29-1	TRBJ1-5	.	.	TGCAGCGTTGTGTTGCGGGGAAACCAGCCCCAGCATTTT	CSVVLRGNQPQHF
TRBV7-6	TRBJ1-5	.	.	TGTGCCAGCAGCGAAACAGTGTCAAGCAATCAGCCCCAGCATTTT	CASSETVSSNQPQHF
TRBV5-8	TRBJ1-2	.	.	TGTGCCAGCAGCTTGTTGAACACTAACTATGGCTACACCTTC	CASSLLNTNYGYTF
TRBV10-1	TRBJ2-7	TRBD1	.	TGCGCCAGCAGGGGGGACAGGAACGAGCAGTACTTC	CASRGDRNEQYF
TRBV19	TRBJ1-3	.	.	TGTGCCAGTAGTGAGGGGGTTGGGTTATATGGAAACACCATATATTTT	CASSEGVGLYGNTIYF
TRBV11-2	TRBJ1-2	.	.	TGTGCCAGCAGCTTCGGGGGGGGCGATGGCTACACCTTC	CASSFGGGDGYTF
TRBV19	TRBJ2-5	.	.	TGTGCCAGTGCTCAGGAGGGTGTGGAGACCCAGTACTTC	CASAQEGVETQYF
TRBV15	TRBJ1-2	TRBD1	.	TGTGCCACCAGCAGGGGGACAGGGTTGATATTTTATGGCTACACCTTC	CATSRGTGLIFYGYTF
TRBV9	TRBJ1-3	TRBD1	once	TGTGCCAGCAGCGTAGCTTTCGGTGGAGGGGGCGGTGGAAACACCATATATTTT	CASSVAFGGGGGGNTIYF
TRBV5-8	TRBJ1-5	.	.	TGTGCCAGCAGCCCACAGGGCAGAATTCAGCCCCAGCATTTT	CASSPQGRIQPQHF
TRBV2	TRBJ1-1	.	.	TGTGCCAGAGGACAGAAAAACACTGAAGCTTTCTTT	CARGQKNTEAFF
TRBV6-5	TRBJ2-6	.	.	TGTGCCAGCACTTTACAGGGATCTGGGGCCAACGTCCTGACTTTC	CASTLQGSGANVLTF
TRBV2	TRBJ1-1	.	.	TGTGCCAGCAGCTCCGGGAGGCAGGGCAACACTGAAGCTTTCTTT	CASSSGRQGNTEAFF
TRBV28	TRBJ2-5	TRBD2	.	TGTGCCAGCACCAGAGGGGGAGCGGGGGAAGAGACCCAGTACTTC	CASTRGGAGEETQYF
TRBV6-6	TRBJ2-1	.	.	TGTGCCAGCAAGCAGAGGGAGGCGGGAAGTCGCAATGAGCAGTTCTTC	CASKQREAGSRNEQFF
TRBV7-3	TRBJ2-1	TRBD2	.	TGTGCCAGCAGCTTAGTGGGAGGGGTCCCCTCCTACAATGAGCAGTTCTTC	CASSLVGGVPSYNEQFF
TRBV6-1	TRBJ2-1	TRBD2	.	TGTGCCAGCATTCTGGGGGGGTACAATGAGCAGTTCTTC	CASILGGYNEQFF
TRBV5-4	TRBJ2-7	.	.	TGTGCCAGCAGCTTGAAGGGGGAGACCCCCTACGAGCAGTACTTC	CASSLKGETPYEQYF
TRBV6-1	TRBJ1-2	.	.	TGTGCCAGCAGTGAAGTATGGGGCAGGGGCGGCTATGGCTACACCTTC	CASSEVWGRGGYGYTF
TRBV5-1	TRBJ2-5	TRBD2	.	TGCGCCAGCAGCTTGGCCCTTGGGAGGGCGAGCCAAGAGACCCAGTACTTC	CASSLALGRASQETQYF